The 10 T cell receptor beta chains given below trace back to one sample, sequenced in a study of T cells in lung cancer brain metastases. The repertoire was sequenced with immunoSEQ multiplex PCR; TCRdb's copy has only in-frame clones and lacks some. The data show about 1,700 clones, 80% to 90% seen once. The specimen sequenced was tumor tissue from a brain metastasis. Receptors were obtained from a man between 60 and 75 years old with non-small cell lung cancer that had spread to the brain.

The chain employs TRBV10-2 and TRBJ1-2; no clear D gene. The germline gives CDR1 WSHSY, CDR2 SAAADI. The CDR3 loop spans 12 amino acids. The V end lost 3 bases, the J end lost 4 bases, and 6 bases lay between the germline ends. CDR3 residues: CASSDSLYGYTF. The CDR3 coding sequence is TGCGCCAGCAGTGACAGCCTCTATGGCTACACCTTC.

This clone has just one count. J is TRBJ1-1 and V is TRBV18; TRBD1 matches at 7 bases. J gave up 0 bases and V 6 bases, and 10 bases lay outside the gene matches. The CDR3 consists of 16 residues. The V gene's germline CDR1 is KGHSH and CDR2 LQKENI. The CDR3 DNA sequence: TGTGCCAGCTCCCAACGGGGACAGTTCATGAACACTGAAGCTTTCTTT. Its protein is CASSQRGQFMNTEAFF.

The gene calls are TRBV18 and TRBJ2-7; D call uncertain. This CDR3 spans 14 amino acids. Trimming stripped 6 bases from V and 3 bases from J, with 15 bases between. Germline lookup yields CDR1 KGHSH and CDR2 LQKENI. CDR3 sequence reads: CASSPFTDLYEQYF. The DNA for the CDR3 is TGTGCCAGCTCCCCATTTACAGACCTCTACGAGCAGTACTTC.

The V call is TRBV27, the J call TRBJ1-4; no reliable D call. CDR3 length: 13 amino acids. V lost 6 bases and J lost 4, with 9 bases in between. In germline, CDR1 is MNHEY, CDR2 SMNVEV (reference sequence). CDR3 sequence (DNA): TGTGCCAGCAGGCGGGGAGTTAATGAAAAACTGTTTTTT. Its translation: CASRRGVNEKLFF.

The chain combines TRBV5-6 with TRBJ1-1, with unresolved D. Trimming stripped 4 bases from V and 6 bases from J, with 13 bases between. The CDR3 is 13 residues long. From germline, CDR1 is SGHDT and CDR2 YYEEEE. Here the CDR3 DNA reads TGTGCCAGCAGCCCACCCTCGGGGTCTGAAGCTTTCTTT. It encodes CASSPPSGSEAFF.

This sequence joins TRBV19 and TRBJ1-2, with a possible D match to TRBD1 (6 bases). Trimming cost V 5 bases and J 3 bases, with 13 bases left between them. CDR3 length equals 14 residues. Per germline, CDR1 LNHDA and CDR2 SQIVND (reference sequence). The DNA of the CDR3 is TGTGCCAGTAGTGTCAGGGGTCGGGACTATGGCTACACCTTC. Protein product: CASSVRGRDYGYTF.

The gene calls are TRBV5-4 and TRBJ2-3; possible D gene TRBD1, 5 bases. CDR1 SGHNT and CDR2 YYREEE come from the germline V gene (reference sequence). This CDR3 has 19 amino acids. The V and J ends lost 0 bases and 1 base respectively, with 21 bases between them. CDR3 in DNA: TGTGCCAGCAGCTTGGCTGGCAGGGTCTTATCCTCAGGCACAGATACGCAGTATTTT. Translation: CASSLAGRVLSSGTDTQYF.

The genes are TRBV7-9 and TRBJ1-1; possible D gene TRBD1, 6 bases. Germline V gene lookup returns CDR1 SEHNR and CDR2 FQNEAQ (reference sequence). Trimming removed 5 bases at V and 1 base at J, with 8 bases between. This CDR3 region has 13 residues. CDR3 DNA sequence: TGTGCCAGCAGCCCACAGGGGAACACTGAAGCTTTCTTT. Encoded protein: CASSPQGNTEAFF.

This clone appeared a single time. CDR3 DNA sequence: TGTGCCAGTAGTATAGGGCTGACAGGGCAGCCCCAGCATTTT. It yields the protein CASSIGLTGQPQHF. The chain joins TRBV19 to TRBJ1-5; 7 bases agree with TRBD1. V dropped 1 base and J dropped 7; count of bases not matched to a gene: 4. The length of the CDR3 is 14 residues. CDR1 and CDR2 (germline): LNHDA, SQIVND (reference sequence). The variable domain in full, with the rest retrieved from reference TRBV19 and TRBJ1-5, is DGGITQSPKYLFRKEGQNVTLSCEQNLNHDAMYWYRQDPGQGLRLIYYSQIVNDFQKGDIAEGYSVSREKKESFPLTVTSAQKNPTAFYLCASSIGLTGQPQHFGDGTRLSIL.

For this clone: At one end the junction does not follow the germline gene, possibly because of a read error. The rearrangement links TRBV5-4 to TRBJ1-1; D not certain. CDR3 length: 12 amino acids. The V gene's germline CDR1 is SGHNT and CDR2 YYREEE (reference sequence). CDR3 in DNA: TGTGTCAGCAGCAAGGAAAACACTGAAGCTTTCTTT. Translation: CVSSKENTEAFF. The complete variable domain, with remaining parts taken from reference TRBV5-4 and TRBJ1-1, reads ETGVTQSPTHLIKTRGQQVTLRCSSQSGHNTVSWYQQALGQGPQFIFQYYREEENGRGNFPPRFSGLQFPNYSSELNVNALELDDSALYLCVSSKENTEAFFGQGTRLTVV.